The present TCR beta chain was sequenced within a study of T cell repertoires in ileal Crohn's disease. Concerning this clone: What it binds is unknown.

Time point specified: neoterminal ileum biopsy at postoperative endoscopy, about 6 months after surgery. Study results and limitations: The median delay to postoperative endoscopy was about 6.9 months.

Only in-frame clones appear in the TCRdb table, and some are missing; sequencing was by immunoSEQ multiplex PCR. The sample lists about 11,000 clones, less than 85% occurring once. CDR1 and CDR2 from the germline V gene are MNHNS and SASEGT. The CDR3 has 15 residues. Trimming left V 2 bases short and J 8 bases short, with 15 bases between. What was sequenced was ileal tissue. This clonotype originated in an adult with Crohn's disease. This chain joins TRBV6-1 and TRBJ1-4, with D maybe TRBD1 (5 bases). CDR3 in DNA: TGTGCCAGCAGTGAACTCGGCAGGGTGGGGGAAAAACTGTTTTTT. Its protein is CASSELGRVGEKLFF.